This T cell receptor beta chain is drawn from a study of blood T cell repertoires in COVID-19. Whole-study context: Sites across the United States, Italy and Spain contributed samples from acute and convalescent COVID-19. PBMCs, B-cell-depleted T cells, or T cells provided the cDNA or gDNA that made up the material.

In the authors' methods: It was from reference gene primer amplification that nucleated cell counts were estimated. The data were produced by immunoSEQ multiplex PCR, yet TCRdb's version contains in-frame clones alone and is incomplete. The D gene and trimming were derived from the DNA, and the V and J assignments and clone size from that table. The repertoire holds approximately 81,000 clones, with roughly 82% as singletons. The CDR3 is made up of 14 amino acids. The germline V gene encodes CDR1 MNHEY and CDR2 SVGEGT. The germline V and J ends were trimmed by 6 bases and 6 bases, with 15 bases remaining between them.

The sequence derives from a human donor in a cohort sampled during active COVID-19. This rearrangement joins TRBV6-2 or TRBV6-3 to TRBJ1-5; D is uncertain. Sequencing was performed on peripheral blood. DNA of the CDR3: TGTGCCAGCAGACCTCCGGGGTTGGGTCAGCCCCAGCATTTT. Residues: CASRPPGLGQPQHF.